This T cell receptor beta chain was identified during a study of blood T cell repertoires in COVID-19. The germline V gene encodes CDR1 SGHDN and CDR2 FVKESK. This CDR3 has 11 amino acids. V lost 2 bases to trimming and J lost 9 bases, with 7 bases between them. Original processing methods: Reference gene primer amplification gave estimated nucleated cell counts. The method was immunoSEQ multiplex PCR; TCRdb's version includes in-frame clones alone and lacks a portion of them. Clonal size and the V and J genes are those of that table, whereas D and trimming came from the DNA. Of over 200,000 clones listed, approximately 91% are singletons.

The clonotype comes from a woman between 55 and 75 years old with acute or convalescent COVID-19. V is TRBV14 and J is TRBJ2-5; D is perhaps TRBD2 (5 bases). The sample comprised peripheral blood. The CDR3 here is CASSQFGAQYF. CDR3 nucleotides: TGTGCCAGCAGCCAATTCGGGGCCCAGTACTTC.